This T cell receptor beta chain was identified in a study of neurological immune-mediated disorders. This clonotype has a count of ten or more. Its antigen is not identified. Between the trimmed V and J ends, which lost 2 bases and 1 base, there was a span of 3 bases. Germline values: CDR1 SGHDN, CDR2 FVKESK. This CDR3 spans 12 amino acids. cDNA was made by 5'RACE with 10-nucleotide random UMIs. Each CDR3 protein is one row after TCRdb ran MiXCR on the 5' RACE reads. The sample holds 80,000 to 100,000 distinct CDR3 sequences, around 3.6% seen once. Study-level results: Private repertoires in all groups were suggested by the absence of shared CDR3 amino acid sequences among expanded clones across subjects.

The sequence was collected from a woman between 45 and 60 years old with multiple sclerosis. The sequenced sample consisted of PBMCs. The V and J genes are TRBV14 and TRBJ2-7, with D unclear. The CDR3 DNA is TGTGCCAGCAGCCAATTTTCCTACGAGCAGTACTTC. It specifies CASSQFSYEQYF. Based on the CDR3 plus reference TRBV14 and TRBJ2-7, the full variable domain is EAGVTQFPSHSVIEKGQTVTLRCDPISGHDNLYWYRRVMGKEIKFLLHFVKESKQDESGMPNNRFLAERTGGTYSTLKVQPAELEDSGVYFCASSQFSYEQYFGPGTRLTVT.